This T cell receptor (beta chain) emerged from a study of OX40 agonist ivuxolimab in advanced cancers. Only in-frame clones appear in the TCRdb table, and some are missing; sequencing was by immunoSEQ multiplex PCR. The data hold about 21,000 clones, with just over 85% observed a single time. Germline CDR1 LNHDA, CDR2 SQIVND (reference sequence). The CDR3 contains 12 residues. The ends were cut back, 4 bases at V and 9 bases at J, with 10 bases in the middle. The TCR sequence derives from an adult with an advanced solid tumor such as melanoma, head and neck, liver or kidney cancer. The chain joins TRBV19 to TRBJ2-1; D is perhaps TRBD2 (5 bases). The sample consisted of CD4+ or CD8+ T cells sorted from blood, taken in a trial of the OX40 agonist ivuxolimab. The CDR3 reads CASSTGRGEQFF. In DNA form, the CDR3 reads TGTGCCAGTAGTACCGGACGGGGTGAGCAGTTCTTC.